The 8 T cell receptor beta chains below all came from one sample that was sequenced in a study of tumor and adjacent non-tumor tissue in lung cancer. The template was RNA from unsorted bulk tissue. Distant lung tissue was collected more than 3 cm away from the tumor edge. The library came from three nested PCR rounds adapted from ARM-PCR protocols. TCRdb itself ran the multiplex PCR reads through MiXCR, one entry per CDR3 protein. The data hold 60,000 to 70,000 distinct CDR3 sequences, with around 82% observed a single time. Sequenced sample: distant non-tumor lung tissue. Receptors originate from a man between 60 and 75 years old with non-small cell lung cancer.

Comment on this clonotype: Germline and junction disagree at one end, which may indicate a read error. The CDR3 bases are TGTGCCACCAGCGGGTCACCGGGGCAACTCACAGATACGCAGTATTTT. Translated, it gives CATSGSPGQLTDTQYF. This chain links TRBV5-4 with TRBJ2-3; D might be TRBD2 (6 bases). The CDR3 covers 16 residues. Germline V gene data show CDR1 as SGHNT and CDR2 as YYREEE (reference sequence).

The chain links TRBV5-4 to TRBJ2-3, with 7 bases aligning to TRBD2. Per the germline V gene, CDR1 is SGHNT and CDR2 is YYREEE (reference sequence). This CDR3 spans 16 amino acids. V gave up 6 bases and J gave up 2 bases; unmatched junction bases: 12. CDR3 region: CASNLGTNRLTDTQYF. The CDR3 nucleotides are TGTGCCAGCAACTTAGGGACTAACAGACTCACAGATACGCAGTATTTT.

The CDR3 loop is CASSSDSRLVEQFF. In DNA form, the CDR3 reads TGTGCCAGCAGCTCTGATAGCAGGCTGGTTGAGCAGTTCTTC. This chain joins TRBV7-9 and TRBJ2-1; D is unclear. Trimming removed 4 bases at V and 9 bases at J, with 16 bases between. This CDR3 region has 14 residues. Germline V gene sequence: CDR1 SEHNR, CDR2 FQNEAQ (reference sequence).

To note about this clonotype: An end of the junction differs from the germline gene, which may be a read error. The chain joins TRBV11-1 to TRBJ2-3; D remains ambiguous. The length of the CDR3 is 15 residues. Looked up from germline, CDR1 is SGHAT and CDR2 is FQDESV (reference sequence). As DNA, the CDR3 is TGTGCCAGCAGTCCCGGGTCATGGTTCACAGATACCCAGTATTTT. Translated: CASSPGSWFTDTQYF.

On this clonotype: One end of the junction varies from germline; a read error may be responsible. The rearrangement joins TRBV6-1 to TRBJ2-1; possible D gene TRBD1, 5 bases. The germline V gene has CDR1 MNHNS and CDR2 SASEGT. The CDR3 runs to 12 residues. This CDR3 reads CTSREGVNEHFF. The CDR3 DNA follows: TGTACCAGCAGAGAAGGGGTCAATGAGCATTTCTTC.

Remarks on this clonotype: Likely a read error: the CDR3 ends without its conserved phenylalanine or tryptophan. It is unclear where the CDR3 begins or ends on the DNA, so no DNA is shown, and the CDR3 is as TCRdb lists it. This chain links TRBV2 with TRBJ1-5. The CDR3 length equals 13 residues, ends included. CDR1 and CDR2 from the germline V gene are SNHLY and FYNNEI. The CDR3 reads CASKEGRNQPHHS.

In its sample, this clonotype was seen once. The conserved phenylalanine or tryptophan normally closing the CDR3 is absent here, so this likely arose from a read error. It is unclear where the CDR3 begins or ends on the DNA, so no DNA is shown, and the CDR3 is as TCRdb lists it. The rearrangement links TRBV28 to TRBJ2-2; TRBD2 reflects the table's D call only, with no check against the DNA. Germline CDR1 reads MDHEN; CDR2 reads SYDVKM. Ends included, the CDR3 has 14 residues. The CDR3 protein is CASSPSSNTGELSL.

This clonotype has just a few counts. The junction does not match germline at one end; this may be a read error. The chain recombines TRBV11-1 with TRBJ2-7, with 7 positions matching TRBD1. CDR3 length: 15 amino acids. CDR1 and CDR2 from the germline V gene are SGHAT and FQDESV (reference sequence). In DNA form, the CDR3 reads TGTGCCAGCAGTTTAGACCAAGGGGGCCACTACGAGCAGTACTTC. It specifies CASSLDQGGHYEQYF.